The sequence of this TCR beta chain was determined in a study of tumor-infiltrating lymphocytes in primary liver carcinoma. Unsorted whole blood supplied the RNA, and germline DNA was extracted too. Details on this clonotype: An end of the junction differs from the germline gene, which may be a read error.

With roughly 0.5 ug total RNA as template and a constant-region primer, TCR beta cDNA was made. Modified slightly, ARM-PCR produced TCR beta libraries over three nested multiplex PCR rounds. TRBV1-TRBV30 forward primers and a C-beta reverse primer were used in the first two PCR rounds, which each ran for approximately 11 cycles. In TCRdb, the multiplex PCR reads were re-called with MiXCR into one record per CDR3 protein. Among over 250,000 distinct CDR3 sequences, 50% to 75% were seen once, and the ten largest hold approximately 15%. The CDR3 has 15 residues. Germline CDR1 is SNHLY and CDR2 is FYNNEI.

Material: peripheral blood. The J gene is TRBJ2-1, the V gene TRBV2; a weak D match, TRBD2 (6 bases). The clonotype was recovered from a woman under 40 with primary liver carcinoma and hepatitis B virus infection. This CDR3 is CDSSGPGRIRVEQFF. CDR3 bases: TGTGACAGCAGCGGGCCGGGACGCATTAGGGTTGAGCAGTTCTTC.